This T cell receptor (beta chain) was captured in a study of response to subunit inactivated influenza vaccine. Unmatched junction bases numbered 9, after V lost 2 bases and J lost 7 bases. The CDR3 extends over 17 amino acids. Study-wide results and caveats: Each seasonal influenza vaccination, the authors suggested, recruits few new T cells.

This clonotype was counted between two and nine times. What it binds is not known. Each CDR3 protein is one row after TCRdb ran MiXCR on the RT-PCR reads. Of about 500,000 distinct CDR3 sequences listed, 15% to 20% were seen once; the top ten hold 2.5% to 3.5%. The chain couples TRBV12-3 or TRBV12-4 to TRBJ2-1; TRBD2 matches at 12 bases. This specimen consisted of CD4+ T cells sorted from PBMCs, obtained roughly 24 months after vaccination. This receptor was taken from a man in his fifties or sixties who received an inactivated influenza vaccine. The CDR3 is CASSLSSSGRAGNEQFF. CDR3 DNA: TGTGCCAGCAGTTTATCTTCTAGCGGGAGGGCCGGGAATGAGCAGTTCTTC.